The 4 T cell receptor beta chains below were found in one sample sequenced in a study of monozygotic twins with cystic fibrosis. Assay used: immunoSEQ multiplex PCR; TCRdb lists only in-frame clones, some missing. Of approximately 24,000 clones detected, around 87% appear once; the ten largest clones hold roughly 1.2%. Specimen: blood. Receptors were obtained from a woman in her 30s with cystic fibrosis.

The rearrangement joins TRBV5-1 to TRBJ1-1, with a tentative D call TRBD1 (5 bases). Germline lookup yields CDR1 SGHRS and CDR2 YFSETQ. V was shortened by 1 base and J by 1 base, with 8 bases between the two germline ends. This CDR3 is built from 14 residues. The CDR3 sequence is CASSLQGKNTEAFF. CDR3 sequence (DNA): TGCGCCAGCAGCTTGCAGGGAAAGAACACTGAAGCTTTCTTT.

The J gene is TRBJ1-1, the V gene TRBV19; D not certain. Trimming removed 4 bases at V and 3 bases at J, with 9 bases between. Germline V gene sequence: CDR1 LNHDA, CDR2 SQIVND (reference sequence). The length of the CDR3 is 13 residues. CDR3 sequence: CASSRTGDTEAFF. The CDR3 nucleotides are TGTGCCAGTAGTAGAACTGGTGACACTGAAGCTTTCTTT. Complete variable domain (other parts from reference TRBV19 and TRBJ1-1): DGGITQSPKYLFRKEGQNVTLSCEQNLNHDAMYWYRQDPGQGLRLIYYSQIVNDFQKGDIAEGYSVSREKKESFPLTVTSAQKNPTAFYLCASSRTGDTEAFFGQGTRLTVV.

The genes are TRBV5-1 and TRBJ1-5; D gene unclear. V was pared by 4 bases and J by 4 bases, with 12 bases between. This CDR3 region has 14 residues. Germline loops: CDR1 SGHRS, CDR2 YFSETQ. This CDR3 is CASSPDHPNQPQHF. The CDR3 nucleotides are TGCGCCAGCAGCCCTGATCACCCAAATCAGCCCCAGCATTTT. The entire variable domain, with the rest obtained from reference TRBV5-1 and TRBJ1-5, is as follows: KAGVTQTPRYLIKTRGQQVTLSCSPISGHRSVSWYQQTPGQGLQFLFEYFSETQRNKGNFPGRFSGRQFSNSRSEMNVSTLELGDSALYLCASSPDHPNQPQHFGDGTRLSIL.

The gene calls are TRBV19 and TRBJ1-5; no definite D call. The V gene lost 5 bases and the J gene lost 5 bases, with 16 bases spanning the gap. The CDR3 covers 15 residues. CDR1 and CDR2 from the germline V gene are LNHDA and SQIVND (reference sequence). Here the CDR3 DNA reads TGTGCCAGTAGTTTCAGTATCATAAGCGATCAGCCCCAGCATTTT. Translating it yields CASSFSIISDQPQHF.